This passage covers 28 T cell receptor beta chains from one sample sequenced in a study of PD-1 blockade in mismatch repair-deficient tumors. The assay was immunoSEQ multiplex PCR, and TCRdb's table has in-frame clones only and misses some. Here the sample spans 90,000 to 130,000 clones, over 60% being singletons. The sequences come from peripheral blood, collected about 60 weeks after starting pembrolizumab. The source is an adult with mismatch repair-deficient cancer.

A few counts support this clone. V is TRBV6-5 and J is TRBJ1-1, with D possibly matching TRBD1 (6 bases). Germline CDR1 and CDR2: MNHEY and SVGAGI. The CDR3 spans 15 residues. Trimming shortened V by 6 bases and J by 4 bases, and 18 bases separated the two germline ends. Here the CDR3 DNA reads TGTGCCAGCAGCCAGGTCGGGGGCGGGAGCACTGAAGCTTTCTTT. Its translation: CASSQVGGGSTEAFF.

The V and J genes are TRBV6-6 and TRBJ1-2, with 8 nucleotides matching TRBD1. Germline CDR1 reads MNHNY; CDR2 reads SVGAGI (reference sequence). This CDR3 spans 12 amino acids. V lost 2 bases to trimming and J lost 7 bases; unmatched junction nucleotides: 0. Here the CDR3 DNA reads TGTGCCAGCAGTTACCAGGGGGCTGGCTACACCTTC. It specifies CASSYQGAGYTF.

The chain recombines TRBV13 with TRBJ2-7, with TRBD2 identical over 7 bases. Germline loops: CDR1 PRHDT, CDR2 FYEKMQ (reference sequence). With 5 bases clipped from V and 6 bases from J, the junction kept 10 bases outside the gene matches. This CDR3 is 14 amino acids long. CDR3 region: CASSRGGRAGEQYF. For the CDR3, the DNA is TGTGCCAGCAGCCGCGGCGGGAGAGCCGGCGAGCAGTACTTC.

The V gene is TRBV7-3, the J gene TRBJ1-1; the D is unclear. V was trimmed by 8 bases and J by 9 bases, leaving 16 bases between them. This CDR3 spans 12 amino acids. CDR1 is SGHTA and CDR2 is FQGTGA in the germline V gene. The CDR3 nucleotides are TGTGCCAGCCATAACGACCCGGATCAAGCTTTCTTT. It encodes CASHNDPDQAFF.

The chain combines TRBV27 with TRBJ1-2; a weak D match, TRBD1 (6 bases). The CDR3 length is 15 residues. The germline gives CDR1 MNHEY, CDR2 SMNVEV (reference sequence). V lost 6 bases to trimming and J lost 5 bases, with 19 bases between them. CDR3 protein: CASRRGATGNYGYTF. The CDR3 nucleotides read TGTGCCAGCAGGAGGGGGGCCACCGGGAATTATGGCTACACCTTC.

The rearrangement uses TRBV19 and TRBJ2-7; the match to TRBD1 covers 7 bases. V lost 4 bases and J lost 2; bases outside the gene matches: 5. The germline CDR1 and CDR2 sequences are LNHDA and SQIVND (reference sequence). The CDR3 spans 14 residues. The CDR3 DNA sequence: TGTGCCAGTAGTAACCAGGGGGTAGCCTACGAGCAGTACTTC. Protein product: CASSNQGVAYEQYF.

V and J are TRBV27 and TRBJ2-7, with 12 bases fitting TRBD2. The CDR3 runs 15 residues. Germline CDR1 is MNHEY and CDR2 is SMNVEV (reference sequence). With V trimmed by 0 bases and J by 13 bases, 10 bases remained unmatched. The CDR3 spells CASSLSGLAGPPLYF. CDR3 DNA sequence: TGTGCCAGCAGTTTATCAGGACTAGCGGGACCTCCCCTATACTTC.

The chain recombines TRBV21-1 with TRBJ2-1; TRBD2 reflects the table's D call only, with no check against the DNA. TRBV21-1 is an annotated pseudogene. The CDR3 is made up of 13 amino acids. The CDR3 coding sequence is TGTGCCAGCAGCCCCTTGGGGAGCCATGAGCAGTTCTTC. Residues: CASSPLGSHEQFF.

CDR3 residues: CASSSLSGGRAGDTEAFF. In DNA form, the CDR3 reads TGTGCCAGCAGCTCATTGAGCGGGGGAAGGGCCGGGGACACTGAAGCTTTCTTT. The chain has TRBV11-3 and TRBJ1-1, with D perhaps matching TRBD1 (5 bases). This CDR3 comprises 18 residues. The germline V and J ends were trimmed by 4 bases and 3 bases, with 24 bases remaining between them. Germline lookup yields CDR1 SGHNT and CDR2 YENEEA.

Comment on this clone: The junction departs from germline at one end; a sequencing error may be responsible. In DNA, the CDR3 is TGCGCCAGCAGCCAGGGACAGGGGGCCGGGGGACTATTGATCTTC. Its protein is CASSQGQGAGGLLIF. The rearrangement uses TRBV5-1 and TRBJ2-1; 12 nucleotides line up with TRBD1. The V gene's germline CDR1 is SGHRS and CDR2 YFSETQ. The CDR3 runs 15 residues.

The chain joins TRBV11-3 to TRBJ2-3; 9 bases fit TRBD1. Germline trimming cut 5 bases from V and 4 bases from J; bases unmatched to any gene: 7. Germline V gene data show CDR1 as SGHNT and CDR2 as YENEEA. The CDR3 runs 15 residues. CDR3 amino acids: CASSKAGTGSDTQYF. The CDR3 bases are TGTGCCAGCAGCAAAGCCGGGACAGGGTCAGATACGCAGTATTTT.

The chain is built from TRBV18 and TRBJ1-2; no clear D. Germline V lookup: CDR1 KGHSH, CDR2 LQKENI. V was clipped by 6 bases and J by 7 bases, with 15 bases between them. The CDR3 extends over 13 amino acids. The CDR3 DNA reads as TGTGCCAGCTCTCCCGAGCCACGGGGTGGCTACACCTTC. Encoded protein: CASSPEPRGGYTF.

The chain joins TRBV5-1 to TRBJ2-5; 11 bases match TRBD2. CDR1 SGHRS and CDR2 YFSETQ come from the germline V gene. J gave up 2 bases and V 3 bases, and 3 bases lay outside the gene matches. The CDR3 loop spans 15 amino acids. CDR3 in amino acids: CASSSLAGGQETQYF. As DNA, the CDR3 is TGCGCCAGCAGCTCCCTAGCGGGGGGACAAGAGACCCAGTACTTC.

The chain combines TRBV7-2 with TRBJ2-7, with D perhaps matching TRBD1 (6 bases). Trimming cost V 5 bases and J 4 bases, with 12 bases left between them. The CDR3 is made up of 13 amino acids. Per germline, CDR1 SGHTA and CDR2 FQGNSA. As DNA, the CDR3 is TGTGCCAGCAGCCGACAGGACCTTTACGAGCAGTACTTC. Translated, it gives CASSRQDLYEQYF.

J is TRBJ2-5 and V is TRBV29-1, with 9 bases that match TRBD2. Germline values: CDR1 SQVTM, CDR2 ANQGSEA. The CDR3 totals 13 residues. Losses at the gene ends were 7 bases for V and 3 bases for J; bases not matched to a gene: 6. The CDR3, as DNA: TGCAGCGGGGCGGGGGGGATAAAAGAGACCCAGTACTTC. Its translation is CSGAGGIKETQYF. The full variable domain, with the rest looked up from reference TRBV29-1 and TRBJ2-5, is SAVISQKPSRDICQRGTSLTIQCQVDSQVTMMFWYRQQPGQSLTLIATANQGSEATYESGFVIDKFPISRPNLTFSTLTVSNMSPEDSSIYLCSGAGGIKETQYFGPGTRLLVL.

This clone was observed a few times. The chain has TRBV9 and TRBJ2-7, with TRBD2 matching 12 bases. Looked up from germline, CDR1 is SGDLS and CDR2 is YYNGEE. This CDR3 comprises 16 residues. V lost 3 bases, J lost 6 bases, and 10 bases stayed unmatched. The CDR3 coding sequence is TGTGCCAGCAGCGCCAAGACTAGCGGGAGCGTAACCGAGCAGTACTTC. This codes for CASSAKTSGSVTEQYF.

On this clone: Additional DNA sequences in this sample encode the identical CDR3. The rearrangement uses TRBV30 and TRBJ1-3, with 7 bases that match TRBD1. The CDR3 runs 13 residues. Germline lookup yields CDR1 GTSNPN and CDR2 SVGIG (reference sequence). With V trimmed by 2 bases and J by 3 bases, 1 base remained unmatched. The CDR3 region has the DNA TGTGCCTGGAGTACAGGGGATGGAAACACCATATATTTT. Encoded protein: CAWSTGDGNTIYF. Full variable domain (remainder filled in from reference TRBV30 and TRBJ1-3): SQTIHQWPATLVQPVGSPLSLECTVEGTSNPNLYWYRQAAGRGLQLLFYSVGIGQISSEVPQNLSASRPQDRQFILSSKKLLLSDSGFYLCAWSTGDGNTIYFGEGSWLTVV.

This clone was picked up one time. V and J are TRBV27 and TRBJ2-3; D is undetermined. The length of the CDR3 is 14 residues. Germline V lookup: CDR1 MNHEY, CDR2 SMNVEV (reference sequence). V dropped 3 bases and J dropped 3 bases, with 10 bases sitting between them. The CDR3 spells CASSFSVLTDTQYF. The CDR3 DNA follows: TGTGCCAGCAGTTTCAGCGTCCTAACAGATACGCAGTATTTT.

This chain's CDR3 is CASSLGGYGSTDTQYF. Here the CDR3 DNA reads TGCGCCAGCAGCTTGGGGGGATACGGAAGCACAGATACGCAGTATTTT. The rearrangement joins TRBV5-1 to TRBJ2-3; the D is unclear. The V gene's germline CDR1 is SGHRS and CDR2 YFSETQ. The V end lost 0 bases, the J end lost 0 bases, and 11 bases lay between the germline ends. The CDR3 spans 16 residues.

This clone was picked up a small number of times. The rearrangement links TRBV5-4 to TRBJ1-5, with D tentatively TRBD1 (6 bases). The germline V gene encodes CDR1 SGHNT and CDR2 YYREEE (reference sequence). The CDR3 is 14 amino acids. Trimming removed 5 bases at V and 1 base at J, with 10 bases between. CDR3 sequence: CASSSQGSNQPQHF. In DNA form, the CDR3 reads TGTGCCAGCAGTTCTCAGGGGAGCAATCAGCCCCAGCATTTT.

This chain uses TRBV5-8 with TRBJ1-1; the D gene is possibly TRBD1 (5 bases). Germline V gene lookup returns CDR1 SGHTS and CDR2 YDEGEE. The CDR3 covers 16 residues. V was shortened by 2 bases and J by 0 bases, with 14 bases between the two germline ends. CDR3 in amino acids: CASSFGQGGMNTEAFF. DNA of the CDR3: TGTGCCAGCAGCTTCGGTCAGGGCGGCATGAACACTGAAGCTTTCTTT.

The genes are TRBV7-9 and TRBJ2-2; unclear D gene. The CDR3 contains 11 residues. In germline, CDR1 is SEHNR, CDR2 FQNEAQ (reference sequence). Between the trimmed V and J ends, which lost 6 bases and 5 bases, there was a span of 4 bases. CDR3 DNA sequence: TGTGCCAGCAGTTTTACCGGGGAGCTGTTTTTT. It specifies CASSFTGELFF.

The CDR3 here is CASSYSVPGGSYEQYF. CDR3 coding DNA: TGTGCCAGCAGTTACTCGGTTCCAGGGGGGTCCTACGAGCAGTACTTC. The chain is built from TRBV6-6 and TRBJ2-7; tentatively, D is TRBD1 (7 bases). Trimming shortened V by 0 bases and J by 1 base, and 13 bases separated the two germline ends. In germline, CDR1 is MNHNY, CDR2 SVGAGI (reference sequence). This CDR3 has 16 amino acids.

The rearrangement joins TRBV19 to TRBJ1-2, with 8 bases identical to TRBD1. Looked up from germline, CDR1 is LNHDA and CDR2 is SQIVND (reference sequence). The CDR3 extends over 15 amino acids. The ends lost 10 bases at V and 4 bases at J; junction bases unmatched: 14. DNA for the CDR3: TGTGCCACCGCCTACCCATCCGGGACAGGCTATGGCTACACCTTC. Translated: CATAYPSGTGYGYTF.

The chain combines TRBV30 with TRBJ2-5; 7 bases agree with TRBD1. Germline CDR1 reads GTSNPN; CDR2 reads SVGIG (reference sequence). The trim removed 8 bases at V and 3 bases at J, leaving 9 bases unmatched. CDR3 length equals 13 residues. In DNA, the CDR3 is TGTGCCGCACTAAGGGGGCGCGAAGAGACCCAGTACTTC. This sequence encodes CAALRGREETQYF.

J is TRBJ2-7 and V is TRBV30; possible D gene TRBD2, 5 bases. This CDR3 has 14 residues. From germline, CDR1 is GTSNPN and CDR2 SVGIG (reference sequence). Trimming took off 1 base at V and 0 bases at J, with 10 bases between the two ends. DNA of the CDR3: TGTGCCTGGAGTGACTCCGGGAACTCCTACGAGCAGTACTTC. Amino acid sequence: CAWSDSGNSYEQYF.

J is TRBJ2-5 and V is TRBV10-3, with D hard to call. CDR1 and CDR2 (germline): ENHRY, SYGVKD. Trimming shortened V by 2 bases and J by 5 bases, and 18 bases separated the two germline ends. This CDR3 has 16 residues. DNA for the CDR3: TGTGCCATCAGTGAGCCGCTGACCCAAAACGAGGAGACCCAGTACTTC. Its translation: CAISEPLTQNEETQYF.

This clone was seen more than once but under ten times. The genes are TRBV27 and TRBJ2-7; 7 bases line up with TRBD1. The J segment lost 3 bases and the V segment lost 1 base, leaving 6 bases of the junction unmatched. Germline assignment: CDR1 MNHEY and CDR2 SMNVEV (reference sequence). The CDR3 has 15 residues. The CDR3 DNA is TGTGCCAGCAGTTTATATGTGGGACAGAACTACGAGCAGTACTTC. This translates into CASSLYVGQNYEQYF.